These T cell receptor beta chains were read from a single sample in a study of shared T cell receptors in the human thymus. Sequencing used immunoSEQ multiplex PCR; TCRdb keeps in-frame clones, though not all of them. The sample yields about 500,000 clones, roughly 74% seen once. The sample was also linked to a second study, of human thymus T cells.

Sample: thymocytes. These receptors originate from a boy under two years old with a congenital heart defect. Both conserved end residues are part of each CDR3. The D gene is left open where the match is weak. Clone size is shown for a subset of rows, as once, few, many or a class of expanded clone.

TRBJ2-5 | - | - | TRBV5-1 | CASSFSLRAQETQYF | TGCGCCAGCAGCTTCTCCTTGCGGGCCCAAGAGACCCAGTACTTC
TRBJ1-3 | - | TRBD1 | TRBV30 | CAWSVGDSSGNTIYF | TGTGCCTGGAGTGTTGGGGACAGCTCTGGAAACACCATATATTTT
TRBJ2-7 | - | TRBD2 | TRBV28 | CASSLSSGRAEIRSYEQYF | TGTGCCAGCAGTTTAAGTAGCGGGAGGGCCGAAATCCGAAGTTACGAGCAGTACTTC
TRBJ1-2 | - | - | TRBV28 | CASSLSLYGEGVTYGYTF | TGTGCCAGCAGTTTGTCCCTATATGGGGAGGGGGTAACGTATGGCTACACCTTC
TRBJ2-5 | few | TRBD2 | TRBV18 | CASSPRTSGRIQETQYF | TGTGCCAGCTCACCCCGGACTAGCGGCAGAATACAAGAGACCCAGTACTTC
TRBJ1-5 | - | - | TRBV2 | CASSVSRARNQPQHF | TGTGCCAGCAGTGTCTCCAGGGCACGCAATCAGCCCCAGCATTTT
TRBJ2-7 | - | TRBD1 | TRBV27 | CASSLSRDRGGVYEQYF | TGTGCCAGCAGTTTATCCAGGGACAGGGGCGGTGTCTACGAGCAGTACTTC
TRBJ2-7 | - | TRBD2 | TRBV29-1 | CSVTGVASGYEQYF | TGCAGCGTCACCGGCGTGGCTAGCGGCTACGAGCAGTACTTC
TRBJ2-7 | few | TRBD2 | TRBV5-5 | CASSTSGLTYEQYF | TGTGCCAGCTCCACTAGCGGGCTTACCTACGAGCAGTACTTC
TRBJ2-7 | few | TRBD2 | TRBV6-1 | CASSPGLADLEQYF | TGTGCCAGCAGTCCGGGACTAGCGGACCTCGAGCAGTACTTC
TRBJ2-3 | - | TRBD2 | TRBV18 | CASSPRGGGRGADTQYF | TGTGCCAGCTCCCCGCGTGGGGGCGGGAGGGGCGCAGATACGCAGTATTTT
TRBJ1-2 | - | - | TRBV7-2 | CASSLIDRGVYGYTF | TGTGCCAGCAGCTTAATTGATCGGGGAGTCTATGGCTACACCTTC
TRBJ2-7 | - | - | TRBV21-1 | CASSKQGQGSYEQYF | TGTGCCAGCAGCAAACAAGGCCAGGGCTCCTACGAGCAGTACTTC
TRBJ1-5 | - | TRBD1 | TRBV30 | CAWSLKGQLTNQPQHF | TGTGCCTGGAGTTTAAAGGGACAGCTTACTAATCAGCCCCAGCATTTT
TRBJ2-1 | few | TRBD2 | TRBV5-6 | CASSLVGDYGSSYNEQFF | TGTGCCAGCAGCTTGGTAGGGGACTACGGGAGCTCCTACAATGAGCAGTTCTTC
TRBJ1-1 | once | - | TRBV11-2 | CASSCAEVVVCGAFF | TGTGCCAGCAGCTGCGCGGAGGTGGTGGTTTGTGGAGCTTTCTTT
TRBJ2-5 | - | TRBD2 | TRBV28 | CASTYARASGRQETQYF | TGTGCCAGCACGTACGCCAGGGCTAGCGGAAGACAAGAGACCCAGTACTTC
TRBJ2-3 | - | TRBD1 | TRBV28 | CASSLPGQGAADTLYF | TGTGCCAGCAGTTTACCTGGACAGGGGGCGGCAGATACGCTGTATTTT
TRBJ2-7 | - | TRBD1 | TRBV2 | CADGGQGADEQYF | TGTGCCGACGGGGGACAGGGGGCTGACGAGCAGTACTTC
TRBJ1-1 | - | - | TRBV2 | CASSEGWAGQRETEAFF | TGTGCCAGCAGTGAAGGATGGGCAGGGCAAAGAGAAACTGAAGCTTTCTTT
TRBJ1-5 | - | TRBD1 | TRBV28 | CAGQGEGQPQHF | TGTGCCGGACAGGGGGAGGGTCAGCCCCAGCATTTT
TRBJ1-1 | - | TRBD1 | TRBV30 | CAWSADRGRSEAFF | TGTGCCTGGAGTGCGGACAGGGGGCGAAGTGAAGCTTTCTTT